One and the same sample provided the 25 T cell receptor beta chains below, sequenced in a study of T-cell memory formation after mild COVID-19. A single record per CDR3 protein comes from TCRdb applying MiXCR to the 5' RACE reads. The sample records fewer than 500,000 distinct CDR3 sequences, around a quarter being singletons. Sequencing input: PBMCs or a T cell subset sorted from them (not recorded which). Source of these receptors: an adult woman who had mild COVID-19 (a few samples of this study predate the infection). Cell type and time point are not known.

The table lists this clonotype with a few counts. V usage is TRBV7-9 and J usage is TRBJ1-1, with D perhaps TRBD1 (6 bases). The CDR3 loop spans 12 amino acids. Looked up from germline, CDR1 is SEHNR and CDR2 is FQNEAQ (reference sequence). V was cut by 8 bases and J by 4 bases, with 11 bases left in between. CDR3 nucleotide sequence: TGTGCCAGCGCAGGGGAGGTCACTGAAGCTTTCTTT. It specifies CASAGEVTEAFF.

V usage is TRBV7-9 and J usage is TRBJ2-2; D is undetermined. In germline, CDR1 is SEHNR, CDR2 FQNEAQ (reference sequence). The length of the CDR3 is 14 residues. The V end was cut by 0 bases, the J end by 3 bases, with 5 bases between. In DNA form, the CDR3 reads TGTGCCAGCAGCTTAGCGCCTGACACCGGGGAGCTGTTTTTT. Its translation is CASSLAPDTGELFF. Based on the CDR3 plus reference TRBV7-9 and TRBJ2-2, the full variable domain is DTGVSQNPRHKITKRGQNVTFRCDPISEHNRLYWYRQTLGQGPEFLTYFQNEAQLEKSRLLSDRFSAERPKGSFSTLEIQRTEQGDSAMYLCASSLAPDTGELFFGEGSRLTVL.

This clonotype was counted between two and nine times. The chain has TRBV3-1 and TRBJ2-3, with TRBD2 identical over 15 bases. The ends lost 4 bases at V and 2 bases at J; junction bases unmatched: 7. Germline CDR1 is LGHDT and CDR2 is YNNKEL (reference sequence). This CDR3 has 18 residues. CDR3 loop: CASSRGGLAGGYTDTQYF. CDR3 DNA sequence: TGTGCCAGCAGCCGGGGAGGACTAGCGGGGGGGTACACAGATACGCAGTATTTT.

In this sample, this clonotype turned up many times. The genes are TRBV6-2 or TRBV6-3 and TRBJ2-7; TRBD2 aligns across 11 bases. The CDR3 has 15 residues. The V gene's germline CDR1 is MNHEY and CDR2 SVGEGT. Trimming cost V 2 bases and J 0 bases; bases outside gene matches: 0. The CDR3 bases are TGTGCCAGCAGTTACGGGACTAGCGGCTCCTACGAGCAGTACTTC. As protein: CASSYGTSGSYEQYF.

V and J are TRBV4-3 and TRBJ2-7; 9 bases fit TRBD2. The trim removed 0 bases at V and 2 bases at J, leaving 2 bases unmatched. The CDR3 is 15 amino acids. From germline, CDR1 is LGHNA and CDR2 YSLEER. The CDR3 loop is CASSQDSGSAYEQYF. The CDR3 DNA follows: TGCGCCAGCAGCCAAGATAGCGGGAGTGCCTACGAGCAGTACTTC.

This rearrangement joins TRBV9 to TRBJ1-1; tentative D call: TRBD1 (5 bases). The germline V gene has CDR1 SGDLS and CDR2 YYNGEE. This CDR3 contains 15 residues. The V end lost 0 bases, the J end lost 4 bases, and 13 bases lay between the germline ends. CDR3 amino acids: CASSVGGDLVTEAFF. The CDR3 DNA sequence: TGTGCCAGCAGCGTAGGTGGGGACCTGGTCACTGAAGCTTTCTTT.

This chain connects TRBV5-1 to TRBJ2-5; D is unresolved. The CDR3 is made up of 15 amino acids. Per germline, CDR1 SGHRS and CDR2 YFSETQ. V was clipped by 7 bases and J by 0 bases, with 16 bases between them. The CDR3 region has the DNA TGCGCCAGCTCCTGGTCCAGCATCAACCAAGAGACCCAGTACTTC. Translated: CASSWSSINQETQYF.

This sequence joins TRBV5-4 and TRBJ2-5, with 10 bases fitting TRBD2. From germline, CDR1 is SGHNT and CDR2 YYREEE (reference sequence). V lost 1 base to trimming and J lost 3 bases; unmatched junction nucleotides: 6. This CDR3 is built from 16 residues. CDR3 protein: CASSLWASGGKETQYF. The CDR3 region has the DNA TGTGCCAGCAGCTTGTGGGCTAGCGGGGGAAAAGAGACCCAGTACTTC.

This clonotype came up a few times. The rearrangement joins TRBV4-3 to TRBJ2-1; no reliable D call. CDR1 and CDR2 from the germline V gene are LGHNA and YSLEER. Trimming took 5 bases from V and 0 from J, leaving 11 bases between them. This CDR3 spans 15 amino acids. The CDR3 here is CASSKGGTSYNEQFF. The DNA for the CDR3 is TGCGCCAGCAGCAAAGGCGGAACCTCCTACAATGAGCAGTTCTTC.

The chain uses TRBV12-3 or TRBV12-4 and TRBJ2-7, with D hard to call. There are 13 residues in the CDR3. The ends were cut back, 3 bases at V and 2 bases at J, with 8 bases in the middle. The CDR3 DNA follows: TGTGCCAGCAGTTTCGACGTGGCCTACGAGCAGTACTTC. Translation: CASSFDVAYEQYF.

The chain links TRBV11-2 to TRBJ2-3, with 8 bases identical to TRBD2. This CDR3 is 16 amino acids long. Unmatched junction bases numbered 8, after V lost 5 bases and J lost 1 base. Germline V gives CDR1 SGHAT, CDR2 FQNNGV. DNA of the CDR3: TGTGCCAGCAGCCACCACCCGGGACTAGGCACAGATACGCAGTATTTT. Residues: CASSHHPGLGTDTQYF.

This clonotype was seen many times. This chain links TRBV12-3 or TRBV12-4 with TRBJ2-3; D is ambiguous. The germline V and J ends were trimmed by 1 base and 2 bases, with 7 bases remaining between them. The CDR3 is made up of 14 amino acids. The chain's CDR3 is CASSLGQATDTQYF. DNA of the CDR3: TGTGCCAGCAGTTTAGGGCAGGCCACAGATACGCAGTATTTT.

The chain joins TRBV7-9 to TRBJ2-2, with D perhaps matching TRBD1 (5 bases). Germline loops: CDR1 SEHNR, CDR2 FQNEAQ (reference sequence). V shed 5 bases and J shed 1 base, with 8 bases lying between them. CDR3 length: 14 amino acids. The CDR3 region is CASSIGQNTGELFF. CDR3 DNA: TGTGCCAGCAGCATCGGACAGAACACCGGGGAGCTGTTTTTT.

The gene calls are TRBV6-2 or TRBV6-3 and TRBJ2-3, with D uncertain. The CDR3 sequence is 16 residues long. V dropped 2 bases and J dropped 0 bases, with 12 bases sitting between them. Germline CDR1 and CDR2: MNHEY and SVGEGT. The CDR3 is CASSYGERASTDTQYF. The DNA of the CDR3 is TGTGCCAGCAGTTACGGAGAGCGAGCTAGCACAGATACGCAGTATTTT.

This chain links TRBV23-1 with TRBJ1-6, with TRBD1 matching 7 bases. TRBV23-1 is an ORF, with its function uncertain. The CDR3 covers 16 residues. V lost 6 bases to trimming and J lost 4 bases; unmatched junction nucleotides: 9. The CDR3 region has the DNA TGCGCCAGCAGCCCACTCGGGACAGATTATAATTCACCCCTCCACTTT. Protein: CASSPLGTDYNSPLHF.

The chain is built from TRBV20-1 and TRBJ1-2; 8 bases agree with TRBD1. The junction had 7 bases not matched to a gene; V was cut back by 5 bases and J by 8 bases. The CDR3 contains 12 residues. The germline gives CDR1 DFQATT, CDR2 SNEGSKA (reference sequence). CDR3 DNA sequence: TGCAGTGCTGGACAGGGTTTCGGGGGCTACACCTTC. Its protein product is CSAGQGFGGYTF.

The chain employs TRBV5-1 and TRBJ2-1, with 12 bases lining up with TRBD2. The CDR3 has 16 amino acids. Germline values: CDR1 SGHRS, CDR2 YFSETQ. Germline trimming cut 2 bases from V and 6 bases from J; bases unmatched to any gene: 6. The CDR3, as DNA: TGCGCCAGCAGCTTTCTACTAGCGGGAGGTGGCAATGAGCAGTTCTTC. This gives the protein CASSFLLAGGGNEQFF.

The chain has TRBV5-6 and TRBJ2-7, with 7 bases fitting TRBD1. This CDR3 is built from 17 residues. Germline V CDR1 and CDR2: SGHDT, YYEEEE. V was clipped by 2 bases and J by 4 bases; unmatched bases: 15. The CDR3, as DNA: TGTGCCAGCAGCTTAGAACAGGGGCGACAGGGTTTATACGAGCAGTACTTC. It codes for CASSLEQGRQGLYEQYF.

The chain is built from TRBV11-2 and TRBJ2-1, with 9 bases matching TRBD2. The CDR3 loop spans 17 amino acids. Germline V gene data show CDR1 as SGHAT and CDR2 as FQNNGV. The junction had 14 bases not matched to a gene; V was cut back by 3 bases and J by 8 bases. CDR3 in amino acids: CASSLGIAGAAFDEQFF. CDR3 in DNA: TGTGCCAGCAGCTTGGGAATAGCGGGAGCCGCTTTCGATGAGCAGTTCTTC.

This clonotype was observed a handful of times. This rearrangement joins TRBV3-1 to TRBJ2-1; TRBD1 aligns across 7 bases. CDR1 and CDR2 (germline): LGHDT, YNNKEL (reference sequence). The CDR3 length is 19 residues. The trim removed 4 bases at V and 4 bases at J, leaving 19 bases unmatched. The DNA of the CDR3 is TGTGCCAGCAGCCCCTCAACCGGGACAGCCAGCATAAAATACAATGAGCAGTTCTTC. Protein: CASSPSTGTASIKYNEQFF.

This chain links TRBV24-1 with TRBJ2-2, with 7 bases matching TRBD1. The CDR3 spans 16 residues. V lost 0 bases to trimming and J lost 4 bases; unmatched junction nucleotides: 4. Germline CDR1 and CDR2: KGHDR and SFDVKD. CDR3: CATSDLTGEITGELFF. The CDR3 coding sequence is TGTGCCACCAGTGATTTGACAGGGGAGATCACCGGGGAGCTGTTTTTT.

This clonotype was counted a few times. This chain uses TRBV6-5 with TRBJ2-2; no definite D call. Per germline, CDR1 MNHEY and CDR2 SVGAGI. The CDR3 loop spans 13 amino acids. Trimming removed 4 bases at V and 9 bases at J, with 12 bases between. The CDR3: CASSLSQARELFF. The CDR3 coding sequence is TGTGCCAGCAGTTTGTCCCAGGCACGGGAGCTGTTTTTT.

Here the CDR3 DNA reads TGTGCCAGCAGCTTGGTGTCGGGAGGGAATGAGCAGTTCTTC. Protein: CASSLVSGGNEQFF. The rearrangement joins TRBV7-8 to TRBJ2-1; 8 bases align to TRBD2. Unmatched junction bases numbered 5, after V lost 3 bases and J lost 7 bases. The germline V gene has CDR1 SGHVS and CDR2 FQNEAQ. This CDR3 has 14 residues.

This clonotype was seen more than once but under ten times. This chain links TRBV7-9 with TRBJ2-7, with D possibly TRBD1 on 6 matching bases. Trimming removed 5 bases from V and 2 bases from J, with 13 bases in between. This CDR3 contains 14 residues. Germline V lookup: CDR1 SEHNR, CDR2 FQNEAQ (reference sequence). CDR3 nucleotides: TGTGCCAGCAGCGATCAGGGGACCACCTACGAGCAGTACTTC. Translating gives CASSDQGTTYEQYF. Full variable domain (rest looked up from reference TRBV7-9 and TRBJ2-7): DTGVSQNPRHKITKRGQNVTFRCDPISEHNRLYWYRQTLGQGPEFLTYFQNEAQLEKSRLLSDRFSAERPKGSFSTLEIQRTEQGDSAMYLCASSDQGTTYEQYFGPGTRLTVT.

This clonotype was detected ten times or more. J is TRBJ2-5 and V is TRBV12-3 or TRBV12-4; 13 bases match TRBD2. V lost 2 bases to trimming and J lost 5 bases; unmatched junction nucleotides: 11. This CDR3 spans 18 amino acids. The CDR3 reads CASSLLVTGLAGRETQYF. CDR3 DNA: TGTGCCAGCAGTTTACTCGTGACGGGACTAGCGGGAAGGGAGACCCAGTACTTC.